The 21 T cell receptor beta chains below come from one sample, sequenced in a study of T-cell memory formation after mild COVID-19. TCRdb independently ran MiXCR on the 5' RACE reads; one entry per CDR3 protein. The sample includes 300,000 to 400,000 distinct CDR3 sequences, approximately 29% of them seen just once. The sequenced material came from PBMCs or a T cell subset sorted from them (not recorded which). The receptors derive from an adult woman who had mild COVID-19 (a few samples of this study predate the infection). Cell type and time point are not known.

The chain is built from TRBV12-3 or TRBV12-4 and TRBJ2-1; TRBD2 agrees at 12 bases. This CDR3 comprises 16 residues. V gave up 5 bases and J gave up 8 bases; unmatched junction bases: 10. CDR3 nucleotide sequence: TGTGCCAGCAGTCATAGACTAGCGGGAGTTGGAGATGAGCAGTTCTTC. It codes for CASSHRLAGVGDEQFF.

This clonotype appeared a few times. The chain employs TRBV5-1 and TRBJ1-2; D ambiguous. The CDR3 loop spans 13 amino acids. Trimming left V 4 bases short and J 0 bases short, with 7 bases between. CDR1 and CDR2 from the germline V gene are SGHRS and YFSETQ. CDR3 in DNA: TGCGCCAGCAGCCCGACATCTAACTATGGCTACACCTTC. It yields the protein CASSPTSNYGYTF.

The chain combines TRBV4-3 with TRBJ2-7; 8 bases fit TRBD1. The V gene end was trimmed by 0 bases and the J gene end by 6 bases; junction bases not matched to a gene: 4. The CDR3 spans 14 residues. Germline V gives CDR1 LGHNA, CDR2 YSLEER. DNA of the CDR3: TGCGCCAGCAGCCAAGACAGGGGGCTCAGCGAGCAGTACTTC. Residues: CASSQDRGLSEQYF.

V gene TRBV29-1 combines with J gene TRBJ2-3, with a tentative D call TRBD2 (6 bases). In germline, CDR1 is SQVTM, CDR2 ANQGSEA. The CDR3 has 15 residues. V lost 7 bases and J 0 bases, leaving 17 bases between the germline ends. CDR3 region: CSGRDPLDSTDTQYF. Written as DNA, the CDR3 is TGCAGCGGGCGGGACCCACTAGACAGCACAGATACGCAGTATTTT.

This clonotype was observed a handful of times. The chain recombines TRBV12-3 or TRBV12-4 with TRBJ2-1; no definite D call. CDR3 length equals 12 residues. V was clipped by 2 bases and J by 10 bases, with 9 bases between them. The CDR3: CASSLPSVEQFF. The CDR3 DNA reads TGTGCCAGCAGTTTACCCTCAGTGGAGCAGTTCTTC.

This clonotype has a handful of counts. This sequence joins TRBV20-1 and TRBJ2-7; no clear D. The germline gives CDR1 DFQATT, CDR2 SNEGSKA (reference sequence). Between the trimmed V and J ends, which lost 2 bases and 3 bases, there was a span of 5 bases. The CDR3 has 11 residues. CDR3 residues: CSARNNYEQYF. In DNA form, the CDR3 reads TGCAGTGCTAGAAACAACTACGAGCAGTACTTC.

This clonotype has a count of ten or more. CDR3 nucleotide sequence: TGTGCCAGCAGCCAGGGACTAGCGGGAGGGCCGGCAGATACGCAGTATTTT. Its translation: CASSQGLAGGPADTQYF. This chain joins TRBV4-2 and TRBJ2-3; 16 positions agree with TRBD2. Looked up from germline, CDR1 is LGHNA and CDR2 is YNFKEQ. V shed 3 bases and J 4 bases; nucleotides not matched to a gene: 4. The CDR3 totals 17 residues.

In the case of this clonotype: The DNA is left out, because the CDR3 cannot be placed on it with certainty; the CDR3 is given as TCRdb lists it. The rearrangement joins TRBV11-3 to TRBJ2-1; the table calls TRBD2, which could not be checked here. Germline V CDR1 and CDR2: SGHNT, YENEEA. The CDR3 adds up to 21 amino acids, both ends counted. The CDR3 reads CASSFGAGTRPLIPSYNEQFF.

CDR3 nucleotides: TGTGCCAGCAGTTCCCTCCACCTGGAGACCCAGTACTTC. Its protein is CASSSLHLETQYF. The V gene is TRBV12-3 or TRBV12-4, the J gene TRBJ2-5; unclear D gene. The CDR3 has 13 amino acids. V lost 4 bases and J 5 bases, leaving 11 bases between the germline ends.

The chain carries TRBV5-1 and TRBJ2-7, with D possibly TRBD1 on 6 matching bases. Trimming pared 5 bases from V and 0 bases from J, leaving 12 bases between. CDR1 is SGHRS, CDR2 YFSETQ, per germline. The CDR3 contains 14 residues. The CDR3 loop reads CASSWGPSSYEQYF. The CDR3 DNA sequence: TGCGCCAGCAGTTGGGGGCCGAGCTCCTACGAGCAGTACTTC.

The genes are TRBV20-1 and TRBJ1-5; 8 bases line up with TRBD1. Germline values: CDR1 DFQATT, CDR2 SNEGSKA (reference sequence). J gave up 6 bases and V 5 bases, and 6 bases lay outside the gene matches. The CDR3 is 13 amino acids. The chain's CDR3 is CSAHGQGTQPQHF. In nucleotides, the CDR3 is TGCAGTGCTCACGGACAGGGAACTCAGCCCCAGCATTTT.

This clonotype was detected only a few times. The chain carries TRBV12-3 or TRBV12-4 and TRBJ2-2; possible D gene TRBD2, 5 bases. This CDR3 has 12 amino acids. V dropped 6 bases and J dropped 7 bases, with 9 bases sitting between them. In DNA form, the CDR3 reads TGTGCCAGCAGGACGGGGAGCGGGGAGCTGTTTTTT. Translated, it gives CASRTGSGELFF.

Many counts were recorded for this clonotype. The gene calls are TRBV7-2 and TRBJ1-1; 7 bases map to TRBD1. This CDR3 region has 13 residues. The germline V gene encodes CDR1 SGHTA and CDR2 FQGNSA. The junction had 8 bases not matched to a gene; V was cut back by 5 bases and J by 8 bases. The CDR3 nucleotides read TGTGCCAGCAGCCCCGACAGGGTGCAGGAAGCTTTCTTT. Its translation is CASSPDRVQEAFF.

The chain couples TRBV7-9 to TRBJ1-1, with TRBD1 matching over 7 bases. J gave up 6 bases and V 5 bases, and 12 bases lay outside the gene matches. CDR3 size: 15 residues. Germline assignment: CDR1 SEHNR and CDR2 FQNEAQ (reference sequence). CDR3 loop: CASSPKLRQGSEAFF. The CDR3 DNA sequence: TGTGCCAGCAGCCCGAAGCTAAGACAGGGATCTGAAGCTTTCTTT. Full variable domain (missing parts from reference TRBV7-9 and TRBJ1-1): DTGVSQNPRHKITKRGQNVTFRCDPISEHNRLYWYRQTLGQGPEFLTYFQNEAQLEKSRLLSDRFSAERPKGSFSTLEIQRTEQGDSAMYLCASSPKLRQGSEAFFGQGTRLTVV.

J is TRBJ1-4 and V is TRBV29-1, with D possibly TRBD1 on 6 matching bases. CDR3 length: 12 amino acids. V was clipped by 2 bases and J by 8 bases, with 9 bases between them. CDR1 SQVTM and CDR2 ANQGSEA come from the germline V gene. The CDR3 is CSVEWQGEKLFF. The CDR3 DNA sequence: TGCAGCGTTGAATGGCAGGGGGAAAAACTGTTTTTT.

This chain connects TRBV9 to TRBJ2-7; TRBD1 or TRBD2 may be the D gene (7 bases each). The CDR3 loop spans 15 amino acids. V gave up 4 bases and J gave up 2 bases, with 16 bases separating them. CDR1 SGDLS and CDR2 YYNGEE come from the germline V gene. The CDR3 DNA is TGTGCCAGCAGCTCCCGGGGGGACAGCCCCTACGAGCAGTACTTC. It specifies CASSSRGDSPYEQYF.

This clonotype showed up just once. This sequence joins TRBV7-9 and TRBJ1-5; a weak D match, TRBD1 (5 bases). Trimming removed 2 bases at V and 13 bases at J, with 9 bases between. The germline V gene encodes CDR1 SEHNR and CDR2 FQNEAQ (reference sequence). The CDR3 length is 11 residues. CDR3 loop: CASSLLGEQHF. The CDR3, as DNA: TGTGCCAGCAGCTTATTAGGGGAACAGCATTTT. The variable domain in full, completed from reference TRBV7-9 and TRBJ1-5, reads DTGVSQNPRHKITKRGQNVTFRCDPISEHNRLYWYRQTLGQGPEFLTYFQNEAQLEKSRLLSDRFSAERPKGSFSTLEIQRTEQGDSAMYLCASSLLGEQHFGDGTRLSIL.

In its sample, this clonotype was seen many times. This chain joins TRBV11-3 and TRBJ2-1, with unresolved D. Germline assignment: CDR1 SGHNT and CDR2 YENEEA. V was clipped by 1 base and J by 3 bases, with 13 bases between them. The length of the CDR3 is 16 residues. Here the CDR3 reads CASSLAGHGLYNEQFF. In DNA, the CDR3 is TGTGCCAGCAGCTTAGCCGGGCACGGCCTCTACAATGAGCAGTTCTTC.

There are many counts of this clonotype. The CDR3 loop is CASSYPGNNEQFF. The CDR3 region has the DNA TGTGCCAGCAGCTATCCGGGGAACAATGAGCAGTTCTTC. The chain has TRBV5-5 and TRBJ2-1, with a weak D call TRBD2 (5 bases). This CDR3 region has 13 residues. The germline V and J ends were trimmed by 3 bases and 5 bases, with 9 bases remaining between them. Germline values: CDR1 SGHKS, CDR2 YYEKEE (reference sequence).

CDR3 bases: TGCAGTGCTAGAGATTTTGGCGGGAGTTCCTACGAGCAGTACTTC. This sequence encodes CSARDFGGSSYEQYF. The V call is TRBV20-1, the J call TRBJ2-7; 7 bases fit TRBD2. V dropped 0 bases and J dropped 1; count of bases not matched to a gene: 6. In germline, CDR1 is DFQATT, CDR2 SNEGSKA (reference sequence). This CDR3 is built from 15 residues.

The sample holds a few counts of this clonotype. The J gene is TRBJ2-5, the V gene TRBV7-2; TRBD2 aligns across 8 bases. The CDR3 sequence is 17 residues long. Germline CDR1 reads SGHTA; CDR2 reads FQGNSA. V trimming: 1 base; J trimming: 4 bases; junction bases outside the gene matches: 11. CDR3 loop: CASSLVGGSGILETQYF. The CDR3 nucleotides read TGTGCCAGCAGCTTAGTTGGCGGTAGCGGGATCTTAGAGACCCAGTACTTC.